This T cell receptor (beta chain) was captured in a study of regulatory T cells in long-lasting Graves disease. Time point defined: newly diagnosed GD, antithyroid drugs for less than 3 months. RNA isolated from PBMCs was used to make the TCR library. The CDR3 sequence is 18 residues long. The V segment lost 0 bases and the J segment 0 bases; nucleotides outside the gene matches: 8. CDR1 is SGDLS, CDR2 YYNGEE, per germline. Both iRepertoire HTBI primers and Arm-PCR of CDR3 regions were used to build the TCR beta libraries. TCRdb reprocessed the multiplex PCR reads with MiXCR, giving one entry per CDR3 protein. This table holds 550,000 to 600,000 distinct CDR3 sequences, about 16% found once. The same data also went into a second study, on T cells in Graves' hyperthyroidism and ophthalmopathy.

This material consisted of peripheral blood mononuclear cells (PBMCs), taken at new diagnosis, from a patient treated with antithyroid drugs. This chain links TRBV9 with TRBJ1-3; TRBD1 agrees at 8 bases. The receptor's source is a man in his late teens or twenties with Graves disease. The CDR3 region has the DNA TGTGCCAGCAGCGTAGGGTCGGGACAGGAGAGCTCTGGAAACACCATATATTTT. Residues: CASSVGSGQESSGNTIYF. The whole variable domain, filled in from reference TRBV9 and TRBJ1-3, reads DSGVTQTPKHLITATGQRVTLRCSPRSGDLSVYWYQQSLDQGLQFLIQYYNGEERAKGNILERFSAQQFPDLHSELNLSSLELGDSALYFCASSVGSGQESSGNTIYFGEGSWLTVV.